Below, one T cell receptor (beta chain) is given with its context. Its antigen is still unknown. Only in-frame clones appear in the TCRdb table, and some are missing; sequencing was by immunoSEQ multiplex PCR. The sample contains just over 350,000 clones, around 84% of which appear only once. The entry originates in a study of Ad26.COV2.S vaccination and SARS-CoV-2 variants. Overall study findings and caveats: In vaccinated individuals, spike-specific CD8+ and CD4+ T cell responses reportedly displayed substantial breadth. Greater spike-specific TCR breadth was seen in vaccine recipients than in placebo recipients.

The germline V gene encodes CDR1 LNHNV and CDR2 YYDKDF (reference sequence). The CDR3 sequence is 14 residues long. The V and J ends lost 8 bases and 6 bases, in that order; junction bases with no gene match: 10. Treatment noted: about 20 received Ad26.COV2.S at low or high dose, single or two shots; 5 received placebo; per-sample allocation not given. Collection of samples fell on day 63 after the first vaccine or placebo injection. Wuhan-strain SARS-CoV-2 spike was expressed by the Ad26 vector that made up the vaccine. This sequence originates from a person between 18 and 60 years old who received the Ad26.COV2.S COVID-19 vaccine or a placebo. The starting material was peripheral blood, obtained in a trial of Ad26.COV2.S vaccine versus placebo. J is TRBJ2-1 and V is TRBV15; TRBD2 matches at 7 bases. Here the CDR3 DNA reads TGTGCCACCTCAAAAAGCGGGGCCTTCAATGAGCAGTTCTTC. The encoded protein is CATSKSGAFNEQFF.